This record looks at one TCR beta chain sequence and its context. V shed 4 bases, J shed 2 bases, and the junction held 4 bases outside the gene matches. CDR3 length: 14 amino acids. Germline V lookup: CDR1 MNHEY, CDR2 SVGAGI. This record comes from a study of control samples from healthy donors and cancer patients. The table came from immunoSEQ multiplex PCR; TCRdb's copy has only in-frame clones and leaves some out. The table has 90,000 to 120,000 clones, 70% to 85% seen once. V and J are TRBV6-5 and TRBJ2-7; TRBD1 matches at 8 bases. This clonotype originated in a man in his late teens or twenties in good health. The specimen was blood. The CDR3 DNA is TGTGCCAGCAGTTCGCTGACAGGGGCCTACGAGCAGTACGTC. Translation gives CASSSLTGAYEQYV.